This TCR beta chain derives from a study of cytomegalovirus exposure and HLA in healthy donors. Trimming cost V 1 base and J 0 bases; bases outside gene matches: 0. From germline, CDR1 is SNHLY and CDR2 FYNNEI. The CDR3 is 16 residues long. Amplification used 60 Vbeta primers and 13 Jbeta primers. The assay was immunoSEQ multiplex PCR, and TCRdb's table has in-frame clones only and misses some. The sample has some 180,000 clones, 75% to 85% seen once. Whole-study findings and limits: A highly shared variant cluster was judged a likely technical artifact. TCR beta chains numbering some 160 were designated cytomegalovirus-associated.

As to this clone: What it binds is not known. This specimen includes other DNA sequences encoding the same CDR3.

Sequenced: PBMCs. The V gene is TRBV2, the J gene TRBJ2-7; 13 positions agree with TRBD2. This receptor was taken from a man aged 18 to 29 in good health and CMV-seronegative. The CDR3 spells CASSEGLAGGSYEQYF. CDR3 DNA sequence: TGTGCCAGCAGTGAAGGACTAGCGGGAGGCTCCTACGAGCAGTACTTC.